Listed below are T cell receptor beta chains from one sample, sequenced in a study of CD8+CD57+ T cells in acquired aplastic anemia. One entry per CDR3 protein results from TCRdb running MiXCR on the reads. There are 150,000 or so distinct CDR3 sequences in the sample; around half occur only once, and less than 3% lies in the top ten. What was sequenced was sorted CD4+, CD8+, or CD8+CD57+ T cells (not recorded which) from PBMCs. The receptor source for this set is a human donor with aplastic anemia. Each CDR3 is given with its conserved first and last residue. A D gene is named only where the DNA matches it firmly. Not every row has a clone size; where given, it reads once, few, many or a size class.

D gene	clone size	V gene	J gene	CDR3 protein	CDR3 DNA
.	.	TRBV9	TRBJ1-2	CASTQTVNYGYTF	TGTGCCAGCACACAAACCGTAAACTATGGCTACACCTTC
.	many	TRBV10-3	TRBJ1-2	CAISENDGYGYTF	TGTGCCATCAGTGAGAACGACGGCTATGGCTACACCTTC
.	few	TRBV10-3	TRBJ2-6	CAISEGGDGANVLTF	TGTGCCATCAGTGAAGGTGGTGATGGGGCCAACGTCCTGACTTTC
.	.	TRBV12-3/TRBV12-4	TRBJ2-1	CASRRDRHYNEQFF	TGTGCCAGCAGACGGGACCGACACTACAATGAGCAGTTCTTC
.	once	TRBV18	TRBJ1-1	CASSLERGNTGAFF	TGTGCCAGCTCACTTGAGAGGGGGAACACTGGAGCTTTCTTT
TRBD1	many	TRBV6-5	TRBJ2-7	CASSSDRANEQYF	TGTGCCAGCAGTTCGGACAGGGCCAACGAGCAGTACTTC
.	many	TRBV11-2	TRBJ1-5	CASSLEDSSYQPQHF	TGTGCCAGCAGCTTAGAGGACAGCTCATATCAGCCCCAGCATTTT
.	once	TRBV9	TRBJ2-1	CASSDPGRGDRNEQFF	TGTGCCAGCAGCGACCCAGGGAGGGGGGATCGGAATGAGCAGTTCTTC
.	many	TRBV6-5	TRBJ2-5	CASRGLTAAQETQYF	TGTGCCAGCAGAGGACTTACGGCAGCCCAAGAGACCCAGTACTTC
.	once	TRBV29-1	TRBJ2-7	CSVEDRRARSYEQYF	TGCAGCGTTGAAGATCGTCGAGCGCGCTCCTACGAGCAGTACTTC
.	.	TRBV19	TRBJ2-7	CASSIGQYVGEQYF	.
.	many	TRBV19	TRBJ1-1	CASTHKGGNTEAFF	TGTGCCAGTACTCACAAAGGGGGAAACACTGAAGCTTTCTTT
TRBD1	.	TRBV12-3/TRBV12-4	TRBJ2-3	CASSSGQGVADTQYF	TGTGCCAGCAGTTCGGGACAGGGGGTTGCAGATACGCAGTATTTT
.	few	TRBV7-9	TRBJ2-3	CATTTGGTDTQYF	TGTGCCACAACGACAGGCGGCACAGATACGCAGTATTTT
TRBD1	many	TRBV20-1	TRBJ2-2	CSARNLAGQGNTGELFF	TGCAGTGCTAGAAATCTCGCGGGACAGGGGAACACCGGGGAGCTGTTTTTT
TRBD2	.	TRBV10-3	TRBJ2-7	CASSFPTSGTKTYEQYF	TGTGCCAGCAGTTTTCCGACTAGCGGGACTAAGACCTACGAGCAGTACTTC
.	.	TRBV20-1	TRBJ2-7	CSARGQTYEQYF	TGCAGTGCTAGGGGACAAACCTACGAGCAGTACTTC
.	few	TRBV5-1	TRBJ2-7	CASSLGGSSYEQYF	TGCGCCAGCAGCTTGGGGGGCAGCTCCTACGAGCAGTACTTC
.	.	TRBV10-2	TRBJ2-7	CAISEPPIPHEQYF	TGTGCCATCAGTGAACCACCGATCCCCCACGAGCAGTACTTC
.	.	TRBV2	TRBJ2-7	CASSRTVGFYEQYF	TGTGCCAGCAGTAGGACAGTGGGATTCTACGAGCAGTACTTC
.	.	TRBV30	TRBJ1-2	CAWSVLAGKNYGYTF	TGTGCCTGGAGTGTACTGGCAGGGAAAAACTATGGCTACACCTTC
TRBD2	many	TRBV5-1	TRBJ2-5	CASSFGLAGGETQYF	TGCGCCAGCAGCTTTGGTCTAGCGGGAGGAGAGACCCAGTACTTC
TRBD2	few	TRBV3-1	TRBJ2-1	CASSNVAGGAYNEQFF	TGTGCCAGCAGCAACGTAGCGGGAGGCGCCTACAATGAGCAGTTCTTC
.	many	TRBV6-1	TRBJ1-2	CASRAGVIYGYTF	TGTGCCAGCCGGGCAGGGGTAATTTATGGCTACACCTTC
TRBD2	.	TRBV24-1	TRBJ2-5	CATSAVAGGKETQYF	TGTGCCACCAGTGCAGTAGCGGGAGGGAAGGAGACCCAGTACTTC
.	.	TRBV19	TRBJ2-2	CASNPTGTGELFF	TGTGCCAGTAACCCTACCGGGACCGGGGAGCTGTTTTTT
.	many	TRBV5-4	TRBJ1-4	CASSTPGSENSF	TGTGCCAGCAGTACCCCCGGGTCGGAGAATTCTTTT
TRBD2	.	TRBV5-1	TRBJ2-7	CASSLEASGGYEQYF	TGCGCCAGCAGCTTGGAGGCTAGCGGGGGGTACGAGCAGTACTTC
TRBD1	.	TRBV29-1	TRBJ2-7	CSVGQGQVYEQYF	TGCAGCGTTGGACAGGGACAGGTCTACGAGCAGTACTTC
.	.	TRBV7-9	TRBJ1-4	CASSLAGAGNEKLFF	TGTGCCAGCAGCTTAGCGGGGGCGGGTAATGAAAAACTGTTTTTT
.	many	TRBV9	TRBJ1-1	CASSPSGGQEAFF	TGTGCCAGCAGCCCGAGCGGGGGGCAGGAAGCTTTCTTT
.	.	TRBV2	TRBJ1-5	CASSQRAMHF	TGTGCCAGCAGTCAACGCGCAATGCATTTT
.	.	TRBV6-5	TRBJ1-1	CASSYSAVAGNTEAFF	TGTGCCAGCAGTTACTCTGCAGTCGCGGGGAACACTGAAGCTTTCTTT
.	.	TRBV6-1	TRBJ1-5	CASTGTLGNQPQHF	TGTGCCAGCACTGGGACGTTGGGCAATCAGCCCCAGCATTTT
TRBD1	many	TRBV7-6	TRBJ2-7	CASSIRTGDEEQYF	TGTGCCAGCAGCATCAGGACAGGGGATGAGGAGCAGTACTTC
.	once	TRBV5-1	TRBJ2-1	CASSLAYGSVGLATYNERFF	TGCGCCAGCAGCTTGGCCTATGGAAGCGTAGGGCTAGCGACCTACAATGAGCGGTTCTTC
TRBD1	many	TRBV7-2	TRBJ1-1	CASSTGQGETEAFF	TGTGCCAGCAGCACAGGACAGGGGGAGACTGAAGCTTTCTTT
TRBD2	many	TRBV24-1	TRBJ2-3	CATSDWAGGSTDTQYF	TGTGCCACCAGTGATTGGGCGGGAGGTAGCACAGATACGCAGTATTTT
.	many	TRBV6-1	TRBJ1-6	CASSRGNPNSPLHF	TGTGCCAGCAGCCGCGGGAATCCCAATTCACCCCTCCACTTT
.	many	TRBV7-9	TRBJ1-4	CASSPREGSVKLFF	TGTGCCAGCAGCCCTCGGGAGGGCTCGGTAAAACTGTTTTTT
TRBD1	.	TRBV19	TRBJ1-4	CASRRTGGNEKLFF	TGTGCCAGTAGGAGGACAGGCGGTAATGAAAAACTGTTTTTT
.	.	TRBV29-1	TRBJ1-4	CSSFRNEKLFF	TGCAGCAGTTTCAGGAATGAAAAACTGTTTTTT
TRBD2	many	TRBV7-2	TRBJ2-3	CASSLARTSGSTDTQYF	TGTGCCAGCAGCTTAGCGCGGACTAGCGGGAGCACAGATACGCAGTATTTT
TRBD2	many	TRBV29-1	TRBJ2-2	CSVTSGRDTGELFF	TGCAGCGTCACTAGCGGGAGGGACACCGGGGAGCTGTTTTTT
TRBD1	many	TRBV24-1	TRBJ2-1	CATRGDRVTGSSYNEQFF	TGTGCCACCAGAGGGGACAGGGTGACGGGTAGCTCCTACAATGAGCAGTTCTTC
.	many	TRBV12-3/TRBV12-4	TRBJ2-5	CASSPLAGIGATQYF	TGTGCCAGCAGCCCCTTGGCGGGGATCGGGGCGACCCAGTACTTC
.	many	TRBV7-2	TRBJ2-2	CASSFLGNPELFF	TGTGCCAGCAGCTTTCTCGGCAACCCAGAGCTGTTTTTT
TRBD2	.	TRBV15	TRBJ2-1	CATSRGSGGVNEQFF	TGTGCCACCAGCAGGGGTAGCGGGGGGGTGAATGAGCAGTTCTTC
.	few	TRBV10-3	TRBJ1-2	CAIRGASANGYTF	TGTGCCATCAGGGGCGCTTCGGCGAATGGCTACACCTTC
.	many	TRBV7-8	TRBJ2-2	CASSSKRNGELFF	TGTGCCAGCAGCTCAAAACGAAACGGGGAGCTGTTTTTT
.	once	TRBV9	TRBJ1-6	CASSVEGGMNSPLHF	TGTGCCAGCAGCGTAGAAGGGGGGATGAATTCACCCCTCCACTTT
.	.	TRBV28	TRBJ1-1	CASNLLGQTEAFF	TGTGCCAGCAATTTACTCGGGCAAACTGAAGCTTTCTTT
.	.	TRBV25-1	TRBJ2-1	CASGRGSGNERFF	TGTGCCAGCGGTAGAGGGTCAGGGAATGAGCGGTTCTTC
.	.	TRBV15	TRBJ1-5	CATSRVKCQPQHF	TGTGCCACCAGCAGAGTTAAGTGTCAGCCCCAGCATTTT
.	many	TRBV4-1	TRBJ1-4	CASSQLWGEKLFF	TGCGCCAGCAGCCAATTGTGGGGGGAAAAACTGTTTTTT
.	.	TRBV5-1	TRBJ2-5	CASSLLTDQETQYF	TGCGCCAGCAGCTTGCTGACAGACCAAGAGACCCAGTACTTC
.	few	TRBV15	TRBJ1-2	CATRPGVGRGGYTF	TGTGCCACCAGACCAGGAGTAGGGAGAGGAGGCTACACCTTC
.	.	TRBV11-2	TRBJ2-2	CASSTVSGPFTGELFF	TGTGCCAGCAGTACCGTATCCGGGCCTTTCACCGGGGAGCTGTTTTTT
.	.	TRBV29-1	TRBJ2-2	CSVEDRGLNTGELFF	TGCAGCGTTGAAGATCGAGGACTGAACACCGGGGAGCTGTTTTTT
TRBD2	many	TRBV11-2	TRBJ2-7	CASSVNPGTNGVEQYF	TGTGCCAGCAGCGTTAACCCCGGGACTAACGGAGTCGAGCAGTACTTC